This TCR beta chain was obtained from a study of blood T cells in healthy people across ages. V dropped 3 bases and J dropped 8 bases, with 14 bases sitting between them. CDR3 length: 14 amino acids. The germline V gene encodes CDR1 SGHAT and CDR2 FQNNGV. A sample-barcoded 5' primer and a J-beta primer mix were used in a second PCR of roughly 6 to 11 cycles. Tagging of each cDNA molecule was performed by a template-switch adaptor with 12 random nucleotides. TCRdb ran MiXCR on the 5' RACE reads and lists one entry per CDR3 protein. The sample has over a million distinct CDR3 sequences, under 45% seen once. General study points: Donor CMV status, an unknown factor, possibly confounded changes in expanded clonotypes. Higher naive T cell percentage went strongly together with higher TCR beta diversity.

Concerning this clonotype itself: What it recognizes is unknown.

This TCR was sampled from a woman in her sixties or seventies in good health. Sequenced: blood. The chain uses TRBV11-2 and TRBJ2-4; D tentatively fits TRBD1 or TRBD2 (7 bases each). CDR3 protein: CASSFDRAGDIQYF. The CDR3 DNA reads TGTGCCAGCAGCTTCGACAGGGCGGGAGACATTCAGTACTTC.